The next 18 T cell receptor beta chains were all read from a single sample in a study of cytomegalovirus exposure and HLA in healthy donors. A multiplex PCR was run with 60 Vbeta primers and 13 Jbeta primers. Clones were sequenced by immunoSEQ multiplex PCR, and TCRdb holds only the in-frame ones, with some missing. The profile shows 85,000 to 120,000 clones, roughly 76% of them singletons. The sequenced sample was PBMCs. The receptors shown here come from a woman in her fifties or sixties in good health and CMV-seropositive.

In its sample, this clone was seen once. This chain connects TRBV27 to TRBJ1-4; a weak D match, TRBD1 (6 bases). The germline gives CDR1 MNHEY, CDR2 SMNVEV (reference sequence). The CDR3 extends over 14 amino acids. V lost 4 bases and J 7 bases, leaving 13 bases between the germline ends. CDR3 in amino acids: CASSWRGAGEKLFF. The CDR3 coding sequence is TGTGCCAGCAGTTGGCGGGGGGCGGGTGAAAAACTGTTTTTT. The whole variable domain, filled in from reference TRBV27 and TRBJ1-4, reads EAQVTQNPRYLITVTGKKLTVTCSQNMNHEYMSWYRQDPGLGLRQIYYSMNVEVTDKGDVPEGYKVSRKEKRNFPLILESPSPNQTSLYFCASSWRGAGEKLFFGSGTQLSVL.

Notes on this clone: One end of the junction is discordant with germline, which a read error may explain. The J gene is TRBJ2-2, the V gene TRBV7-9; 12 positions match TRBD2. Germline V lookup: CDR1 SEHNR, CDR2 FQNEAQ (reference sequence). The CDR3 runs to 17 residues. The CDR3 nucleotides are TGTTCCAGCAGGCCAGATACTAGCGGGGGGTCCACCGGGGAGCTGTTTTTT. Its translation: CSSRPDTSGGSTGELFF. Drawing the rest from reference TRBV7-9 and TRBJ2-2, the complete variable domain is DTGVSQNPRHKITKRGQNVTFRCDPISEHNRLYWYRQTLGQGPEFLTYFQNEAQLEKSRLLSDRFSAERPKGSFSTLEIQRTEQGDSAMYLCSSRPDTSGGSTGELFFGEGSRLTVL.

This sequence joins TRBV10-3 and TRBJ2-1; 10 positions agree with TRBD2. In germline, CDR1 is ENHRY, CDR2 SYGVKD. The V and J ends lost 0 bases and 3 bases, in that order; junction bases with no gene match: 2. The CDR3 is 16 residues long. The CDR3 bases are TGTGCCATCAGTGAGTCTCTAGCGGGGGACTACAATGAGCAGTTCTTC. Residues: CAISESLAGDYNEQFF.

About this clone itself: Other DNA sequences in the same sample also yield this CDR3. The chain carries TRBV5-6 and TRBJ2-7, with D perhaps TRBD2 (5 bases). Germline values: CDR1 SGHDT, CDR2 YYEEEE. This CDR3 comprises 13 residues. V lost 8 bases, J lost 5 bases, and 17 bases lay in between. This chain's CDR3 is CASRGGRPNEQYF. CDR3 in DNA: TGTGCCAGTAGAGGAGGCCGTCCTAACGAGCAGTACTTC.

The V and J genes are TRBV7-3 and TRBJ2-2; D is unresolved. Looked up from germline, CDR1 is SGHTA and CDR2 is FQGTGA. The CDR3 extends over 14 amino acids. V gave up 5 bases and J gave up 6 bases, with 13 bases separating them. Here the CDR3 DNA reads TGTGCCAGCAGCCTCGAACCTAGAGCCGGGGAGCTGTTTTTT. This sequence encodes CASSLEPRAGELFF.

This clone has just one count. The CDR3 is CASAWTTPWDTQYF. The CDR3 nucleotides are TGCGCCAGCGCCTGGACTACTCCCTGGGATACGCAGTATTTT. The rearrangement links TRBV5-1 to TRBJ2-3, with D maybe TRBD2 (6 bases). Trimming took 7 bases from V and 6 from J, leaving 18 bases between them. The CDR3 extends over 14 amino acids. Germline CDR1 reads SGHRS; CDR2 reads YFSETQ. The complete variable domain, with remaining parts taken from reference TRBV5-1 and TRBJ2-3, reads KAGVTQTPRYLIKTRGQQVTLSCSPISGHRSVSWYQQTPGQGLQFLFEYFSETQRNKGNFPGRFSGRQFSNSRSEMNVSTLELGDSALYLCASAWTTPWDTQYFGPGTRLTVL.

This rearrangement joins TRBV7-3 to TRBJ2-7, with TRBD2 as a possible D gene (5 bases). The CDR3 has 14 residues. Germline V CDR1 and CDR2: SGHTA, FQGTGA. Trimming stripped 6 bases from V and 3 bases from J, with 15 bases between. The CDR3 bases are TGTGCCAGCAGTCCAGGAAGCGGAAGCTACGAGCAGTACTTC. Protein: CASSPGSGSYEQYF.

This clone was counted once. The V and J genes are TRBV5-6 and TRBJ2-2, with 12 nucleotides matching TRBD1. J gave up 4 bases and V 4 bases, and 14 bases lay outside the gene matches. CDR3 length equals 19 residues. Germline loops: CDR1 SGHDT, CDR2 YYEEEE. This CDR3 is CASSAPGQGALPITGELFF. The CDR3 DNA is TGTGCCAGCAGCGCACCGGGACAGGGGGCCTTACCGATCACCGGGGAGCTGTTTTTT.

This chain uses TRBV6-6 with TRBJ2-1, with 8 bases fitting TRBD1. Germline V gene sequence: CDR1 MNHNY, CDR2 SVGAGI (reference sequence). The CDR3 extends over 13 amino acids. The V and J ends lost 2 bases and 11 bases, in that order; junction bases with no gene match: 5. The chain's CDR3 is CASSYGTGIQQFF. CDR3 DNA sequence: TGTGCCAGCAGTTACGGGACAGGCATACAGCAGTTCTTC.

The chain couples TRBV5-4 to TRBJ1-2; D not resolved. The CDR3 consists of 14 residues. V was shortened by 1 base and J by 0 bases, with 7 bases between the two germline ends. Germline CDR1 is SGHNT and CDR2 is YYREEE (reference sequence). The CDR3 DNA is TGTGCCAGCAGCTTGTACAGTGCTAACTATGGCTACACCTTC. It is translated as CASSLYSANYGYTF.

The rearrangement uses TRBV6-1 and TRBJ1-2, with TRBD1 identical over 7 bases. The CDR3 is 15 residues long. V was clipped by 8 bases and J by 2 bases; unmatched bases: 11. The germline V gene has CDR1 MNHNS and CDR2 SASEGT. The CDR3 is CASRGQVIPNYGYTF. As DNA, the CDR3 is TGTGCCAGCCGTGGACAGGTCATTCCCAACTATGGCTACACCTTC.

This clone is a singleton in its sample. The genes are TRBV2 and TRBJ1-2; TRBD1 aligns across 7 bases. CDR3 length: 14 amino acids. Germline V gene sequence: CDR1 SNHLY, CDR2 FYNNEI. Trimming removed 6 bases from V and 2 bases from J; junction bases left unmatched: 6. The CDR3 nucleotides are TGTGCCAGCAGGGGACAGAACACGAACTATGGCTACACCTTC. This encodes CASRGQNTNYGYTF.

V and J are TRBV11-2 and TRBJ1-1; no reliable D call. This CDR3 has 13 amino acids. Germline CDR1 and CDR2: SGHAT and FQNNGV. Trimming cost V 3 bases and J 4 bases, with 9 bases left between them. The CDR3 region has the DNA TGTGCCAGCAGCTTCGGGGTGGGCACTGAAGCTTTCTTT. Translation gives CASSFGVGTEAFF.

The CDR3 nucleotides read TGTGCCGGGATAGATGAGGGTCGCCAGCCCCTGGGAGAGACCCAGTACTTC. Translation gives CAGIDEGRQPLGETQYF. The chain couples TRBV28 to TRBJ2-5, with TRBD2 as a possible D gene (5 bases). This CDR3 has 17 amino acids. CDR1 is MDHEN and CDR2 is SYDVKM in the germline V gene. Between the trimmed V and J ends, which lost 11 bases and 4 bases, there was a span of 29 bases.

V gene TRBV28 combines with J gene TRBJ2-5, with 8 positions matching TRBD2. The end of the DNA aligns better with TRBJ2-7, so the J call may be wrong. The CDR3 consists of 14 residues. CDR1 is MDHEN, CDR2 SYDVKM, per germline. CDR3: CATGGARVLDEQYF. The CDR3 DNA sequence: TGTGCCACGGGGGGGGCCAGGGTTCTCGACGAGCAGTACTTC.

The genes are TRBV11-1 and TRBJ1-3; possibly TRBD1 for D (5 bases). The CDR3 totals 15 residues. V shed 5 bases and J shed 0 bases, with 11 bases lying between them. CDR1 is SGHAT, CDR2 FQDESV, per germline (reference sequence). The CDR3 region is CASSAPGISGNTIYF. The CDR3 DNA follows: TGTGCCAGCAGCGCTCCAGGGATCTCTGGAAACACCATATATTTT.

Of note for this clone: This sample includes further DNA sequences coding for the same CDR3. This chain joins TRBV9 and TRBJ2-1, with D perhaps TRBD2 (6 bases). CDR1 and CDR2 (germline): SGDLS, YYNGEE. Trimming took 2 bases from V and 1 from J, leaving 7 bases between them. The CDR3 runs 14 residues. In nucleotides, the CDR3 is TGTGCCAGCAGCGTTGGGGGGTCCTACAATGAGCAGTTCTTC. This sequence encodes CASSVGGSYNEQFF.

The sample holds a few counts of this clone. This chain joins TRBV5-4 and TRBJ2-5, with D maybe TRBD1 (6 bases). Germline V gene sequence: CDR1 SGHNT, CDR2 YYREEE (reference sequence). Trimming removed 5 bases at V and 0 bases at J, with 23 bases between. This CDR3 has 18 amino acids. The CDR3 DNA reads TGTGCCAGCAGTGAGGGCAGGGGCCCGAATACGTACCAAGAGACCCAGTACTTC. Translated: CASSEGRGPNTYQETQYF.